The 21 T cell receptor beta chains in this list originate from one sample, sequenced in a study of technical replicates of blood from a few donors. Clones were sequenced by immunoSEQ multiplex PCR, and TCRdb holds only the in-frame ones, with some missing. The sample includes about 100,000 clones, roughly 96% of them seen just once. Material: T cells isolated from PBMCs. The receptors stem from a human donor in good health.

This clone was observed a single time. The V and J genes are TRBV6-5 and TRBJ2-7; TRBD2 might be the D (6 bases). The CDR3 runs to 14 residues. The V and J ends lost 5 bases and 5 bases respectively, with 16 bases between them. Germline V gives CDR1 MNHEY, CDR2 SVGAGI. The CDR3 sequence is CASSMGGGSHEQYF. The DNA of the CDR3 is TGTGCCAGCAGTATGGGGGGTGGTTCCCACGAGCAGTACTTC.

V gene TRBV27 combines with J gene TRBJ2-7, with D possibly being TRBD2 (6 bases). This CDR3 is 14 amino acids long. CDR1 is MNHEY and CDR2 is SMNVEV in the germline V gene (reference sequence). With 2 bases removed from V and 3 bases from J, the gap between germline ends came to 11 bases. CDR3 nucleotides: TGTGCCAGCAGTTTAGGGGGGACCTTCTACGAGCAGTACTTC. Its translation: CASSLGGTFYEQYF.

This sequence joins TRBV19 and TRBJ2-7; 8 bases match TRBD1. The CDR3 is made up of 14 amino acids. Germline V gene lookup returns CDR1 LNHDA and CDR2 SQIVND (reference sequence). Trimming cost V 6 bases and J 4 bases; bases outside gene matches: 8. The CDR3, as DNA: TGTGCCAGTAGCGCCGGACAGGGTCGGTACGAGCAGTACTTC. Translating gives CASSAGQGRYEQYF.

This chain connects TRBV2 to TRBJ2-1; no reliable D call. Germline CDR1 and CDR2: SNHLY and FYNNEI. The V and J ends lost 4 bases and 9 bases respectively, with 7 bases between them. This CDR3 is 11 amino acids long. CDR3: CASSVDFEQFF. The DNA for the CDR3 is TGTGCCAGCAGTGTCGACTTTGAGCAGTTCTTC.

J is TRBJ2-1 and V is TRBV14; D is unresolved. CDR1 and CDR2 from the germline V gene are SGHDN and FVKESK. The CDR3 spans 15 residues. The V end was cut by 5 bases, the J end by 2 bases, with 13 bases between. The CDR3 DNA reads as TGTGCCAGCAGCGTAAGCTCAGGCGCCTACAATGAGCAGTTCTTC. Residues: CASSVSSGAYNEQFF.

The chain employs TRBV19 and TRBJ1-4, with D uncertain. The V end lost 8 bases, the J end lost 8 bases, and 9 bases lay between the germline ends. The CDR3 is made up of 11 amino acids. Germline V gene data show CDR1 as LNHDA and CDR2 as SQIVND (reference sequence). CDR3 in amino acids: CASQTGEKLFF. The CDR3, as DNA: TGTGCCAGTCAGACTGGGGAAAAACTGTTTTTT.

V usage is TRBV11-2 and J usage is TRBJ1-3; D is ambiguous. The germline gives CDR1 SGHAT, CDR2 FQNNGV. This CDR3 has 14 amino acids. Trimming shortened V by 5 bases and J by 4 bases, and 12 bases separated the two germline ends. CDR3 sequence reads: CASSPSAGGNTIYF. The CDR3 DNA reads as TGTGCCAGCAGCCCGAGCGCGGGGGGAAACACCATATATTTT. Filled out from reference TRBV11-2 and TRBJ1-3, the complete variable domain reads EAGVAQSPRYKIIEKRQSVAFWCNPISGHATLYWYQQILGQGPKLLIQFQNNGVVDDSQLPKDRFSAERLKGVDSTLKIQPAKLEDSAVYLCASSPSAGGNTIYFGEGSWLTVV.

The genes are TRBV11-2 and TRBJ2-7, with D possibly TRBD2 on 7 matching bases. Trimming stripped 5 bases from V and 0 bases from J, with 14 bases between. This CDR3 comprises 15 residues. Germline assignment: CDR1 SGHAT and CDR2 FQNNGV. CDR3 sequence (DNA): TGTGCCAGCAGCGTACTGGGGGGGCCCTCCTACGAGCAGTACTTC. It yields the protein CASSVLGGPSYEQYF.

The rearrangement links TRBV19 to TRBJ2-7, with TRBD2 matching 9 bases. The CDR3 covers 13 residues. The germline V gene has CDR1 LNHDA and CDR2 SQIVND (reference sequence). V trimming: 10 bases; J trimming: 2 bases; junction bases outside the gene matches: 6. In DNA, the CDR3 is TGTGCCACCAGACTAGCGGCTACCTACGAGCAGTACTTC. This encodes CATRLAATYEQYF. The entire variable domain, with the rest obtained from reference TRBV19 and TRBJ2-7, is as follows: DGGITQSPKYLFRKEGQNVTLSCEQNLNHDAMYWYRQDPGQGLRLIYYSQIVNDFQKGDIAEGYSVSREKKESFPLTVTSAQKNPTAFYLCATRLAATYEQYFGPGTRLTVT.

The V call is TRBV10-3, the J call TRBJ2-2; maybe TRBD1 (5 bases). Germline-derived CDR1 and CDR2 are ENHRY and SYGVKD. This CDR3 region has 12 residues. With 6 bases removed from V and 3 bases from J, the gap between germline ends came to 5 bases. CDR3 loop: CAIRQDTGELFF. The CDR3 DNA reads TGTGCCATCAGACAGGACACCGGGGAGCTGTTTTTT.

CDR3 nucleotides: TGTGCCAGCAGTGACTCACAGAACACTGAAGCTTTCTTT. Its protein is CASSDSQNTEAFF. The chain recombines TRBV6-4 with TRBJ1-1, with unresolved D. Trimming shortened V by 0 bases and J by 1 base, and 3 bases separated the two germline ends. Germline assignment: CDR1 MRHNA and CDR2 SNTAGT. This CDR3 has 13 amino acids.

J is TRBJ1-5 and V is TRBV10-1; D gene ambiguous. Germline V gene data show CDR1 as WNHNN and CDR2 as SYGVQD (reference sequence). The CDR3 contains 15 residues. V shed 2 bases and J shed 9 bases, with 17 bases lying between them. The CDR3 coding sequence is TGCGCCAGCAGTGAGCCGAGTGAAACCCCAAGGCCCCAGCATTTT. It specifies CASSEPSETPRPQHF.

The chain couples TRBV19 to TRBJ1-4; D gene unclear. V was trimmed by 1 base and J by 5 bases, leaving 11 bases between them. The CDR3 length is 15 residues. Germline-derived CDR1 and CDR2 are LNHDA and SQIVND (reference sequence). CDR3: CASSIGGGSNEKLFF. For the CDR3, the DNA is TGTGCCAGTAGTATAGGCGGAGGGTCAAATGAAAAACTGTTTTTT.

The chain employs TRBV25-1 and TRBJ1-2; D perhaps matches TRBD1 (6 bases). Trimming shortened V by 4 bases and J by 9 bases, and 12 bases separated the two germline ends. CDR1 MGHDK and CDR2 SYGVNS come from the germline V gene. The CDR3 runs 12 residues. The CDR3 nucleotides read TGTGCCAGCAGTGCTGGAAGGGGGAGCTACACCTTC. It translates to CASSAGRGSYTF.

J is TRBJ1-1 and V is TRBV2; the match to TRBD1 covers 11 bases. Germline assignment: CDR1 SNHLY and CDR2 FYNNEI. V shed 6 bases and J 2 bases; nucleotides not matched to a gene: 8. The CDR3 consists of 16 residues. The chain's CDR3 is CASSPPGQGENTEAFF. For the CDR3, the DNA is TGTGCCAGCAGCCCACCGGGACAGGGGGAAAACACTGAAGCTTTCTTT.

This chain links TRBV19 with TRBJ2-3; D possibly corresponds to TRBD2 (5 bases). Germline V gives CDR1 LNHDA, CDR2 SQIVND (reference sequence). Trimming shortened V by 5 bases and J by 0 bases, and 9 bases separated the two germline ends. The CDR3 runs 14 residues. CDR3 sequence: CASSVTTSTDTQYF. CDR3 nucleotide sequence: TGTGCCAGTAGTGTGACTACTAGCACAGATACGCAGTATTTT.

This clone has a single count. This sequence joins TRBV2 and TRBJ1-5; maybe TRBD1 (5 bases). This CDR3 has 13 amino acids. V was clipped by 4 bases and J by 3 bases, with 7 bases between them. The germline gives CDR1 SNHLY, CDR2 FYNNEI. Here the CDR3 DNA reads TGTGCCAGCAGTGGACAGTCCAATCAGCCCCAGCATTTT. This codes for CASSGQSNQPQHF.

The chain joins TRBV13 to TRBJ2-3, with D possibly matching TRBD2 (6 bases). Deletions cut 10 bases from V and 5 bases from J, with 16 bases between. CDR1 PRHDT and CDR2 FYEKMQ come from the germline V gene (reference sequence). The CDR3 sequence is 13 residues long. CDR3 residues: CATRESPQDTQYF. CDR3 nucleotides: TGTGCCACCCGGGAGTCCCCCCAAGATACGCAGTATTTT.

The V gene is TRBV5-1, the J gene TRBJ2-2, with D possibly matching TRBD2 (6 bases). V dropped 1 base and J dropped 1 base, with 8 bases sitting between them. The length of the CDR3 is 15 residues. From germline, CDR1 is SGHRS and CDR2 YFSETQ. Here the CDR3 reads CASSLTAGNTGELFF. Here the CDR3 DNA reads TGCGCCAGCAGCTTGACAGCGGGGAACACCGGGGAGCTGTTTTTT.

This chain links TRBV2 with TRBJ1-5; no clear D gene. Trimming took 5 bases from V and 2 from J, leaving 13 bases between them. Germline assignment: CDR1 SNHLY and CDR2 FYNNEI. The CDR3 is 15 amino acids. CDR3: CASSSRRGGNQPQHF. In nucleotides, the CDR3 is TGTGCCAGCAGTTCGCGACGGGGAGGCAATCAGCCCCAGCATTTT.

Here the CDR3 reads CASSSVVISGNTIYF. CDR3 sequence (DNA): TGTGCCAGCAGCTCAGTGGTAATCTCTGGAAACACCATATATTTT. This chain connects TRBV5-8 to TRBJ1-3, with unresolved D. CDR1 and CDR2 (germline): SGHTS, YDEGEE. This CDR3 spans 15 amino acids. The germline V and J ends were trimmed by 3 bases and 0 bases, with 10 bases remaining between them.